This T cell receptor beta chain is from a study of blood T cell repertoires in COVID-19. Turning to the study itself: Some COVID-19 samples were acute and others convalescent; all came from the United States, Italy and Spain.

With 1 base clipped from V and 6 bases from J, the junction kept 9 bases outside the gene matches. This CDR3 region has 16 residues. The germline CDR1 and CDR2 sequences are MGHRA and YSYEKL. As originally analysed: Reference gene primer amplification gave estimated nucleated cell counts. TCRdb's table, derived via immunoSEQ multiplex PCR, lists solely in-frame clones and lacks some. Clone size and the V and J calls come from that table; the DNA yielded D and trimming. The sample records 100,000 to 150,000 clones, more than 85% being singletons. The Seattle patients joined while their infection was active and were tracked longitudinally afterward.

This chain connects TRBV4-1 to TRBJ2-3, with 8 bases identical to TRBD2. The sequencing input was peripheral blood. This receptor was taken from a man between 45 and 60 years old with COVID-19, enrolled during active disease. The CDR3 here is CASSQARATGGDTQYF. The CDR3 DNA reads as TGCGCCAGCAGCCAAGCACGGGCGACGGGGGGGGATACGCAGTATTTT.